This TCR beta chain was found in a study of CD8+CD57+ T cells in acquired aplastic anemia. Study information: Sorted cells (CD4+ and CD8+) yielded DNA amounts that averaged roughly 3.5 ug.

Patients picked for sequencing had shown CD8+CD57+ cell expansion detected by flow cytometry. Every patient presented with severe acquired aplastic anemia. Receipt of therapy had not occurred in any patient by the time of blood sampling. With V trimmed by 4 bases and J by 3 bases, 3 bases remained unmatched. This CDR3 is 14 amino acids long. Germline V lookup: CDR1 SGHRS, CDR2 YFSETQ. The TCR beta profiling, which covered VDJ combination and CDR3 sequence, was carried out using genomic DNA as the template. In TCRdb, the reads were re-called with MiXCR into one record per CDR3 protein. The profile covers about 290,000 distinct CDR3 sequences, with around three fifths appearing a single time and 1.3% taken by the ten largest.

The sequenced material came from sorted CD4+, CD8+, or CD8+CD57+ T cells (not recorded which) from PBMCs. The gene calls are TRBV5-1 and TRBJ2-7, with 11 bases matching TRBD1. This receptor was taken from a human donor with aplastic anemia. The CDR3 protein is CASSVGTGGYEQYF. The CDR3 nucleotides read TGCGCCAGCAGCGTCGGGACAGGGGGCTACGAGCAGTACTTC.